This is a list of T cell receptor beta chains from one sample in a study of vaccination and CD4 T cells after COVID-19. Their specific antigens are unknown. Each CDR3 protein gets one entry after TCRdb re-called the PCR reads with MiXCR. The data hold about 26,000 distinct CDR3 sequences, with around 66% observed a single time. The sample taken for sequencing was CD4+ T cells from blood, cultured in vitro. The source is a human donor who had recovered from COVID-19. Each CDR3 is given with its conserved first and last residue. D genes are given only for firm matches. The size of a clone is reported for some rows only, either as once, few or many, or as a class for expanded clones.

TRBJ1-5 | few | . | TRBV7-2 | TGTGCCAGCAGCTCCACAGGGAAGCCCCAGCATTTT | CASSSTGKPQHF
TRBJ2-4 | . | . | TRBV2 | TGTGCCAGCGAGAAGAGGGCAGTGCGTGACATTCAGTACTTC | CASEKRAVRDIQYF
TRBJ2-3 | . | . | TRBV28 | TGTGCCAGCAGCCTTATTATTCGGGATACGCAGTATTTT | CASSLIIRDTQYF
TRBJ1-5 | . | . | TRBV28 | TGTGCCAGCCGAGATAGCAATCAGCCCCGGCATTTT | CASRDSNQPRHF
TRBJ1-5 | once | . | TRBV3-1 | TGTGCCAGCAGGGGGACTTCCTCGGAGCCCCAGCATTTT | CASRGTSSEPQHF
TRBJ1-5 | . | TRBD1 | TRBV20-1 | TGCAGTGCTAGAGATCTAGGGGGCCCTCAGCCCCAGCATTTT | CSARDLGGPQPQHF
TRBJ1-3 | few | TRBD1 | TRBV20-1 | TGCAGTGCTACCAGGAATCGACAGGGAGCTGGAAACACCATATATTTT | CSATRNRQGAGNTIYF
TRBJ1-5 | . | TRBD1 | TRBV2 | TGTGCCAGCAACCAGGGACAGGGGAATCGTCAGCCCCAGCATTTT | CASNQGQGNRQPQHF
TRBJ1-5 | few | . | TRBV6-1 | TGTGCCAGCAGTGAAGCGAGGGTCTATCAGCCCCAGCATTTT | CASSEARVYQPQHF
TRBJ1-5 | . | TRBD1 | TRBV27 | TGTGCCAGCAGGGAAGGACAGGGGAGCAATCAGCCCCAGCATTTT | CASREGQGSNQPQHF
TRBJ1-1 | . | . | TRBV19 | TGTGCCAGTGGTGGGACTATAGACACTGAAGCTTTCTTT | CASGGTIDTEAFF
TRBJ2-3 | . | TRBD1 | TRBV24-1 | TGTGCCACCAGTGACTCCGGGACAGGGGTGGAAGATACGCAGTATTTT | CATSDSGTGVEDTQYF
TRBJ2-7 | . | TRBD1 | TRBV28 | TGTGCCAGCAGTTCCCCGGGACAGGGGGCTGACGAGCAGTACTTC | CASSSPGQGADEQYF
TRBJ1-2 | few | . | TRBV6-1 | TGTGCCAGCAGTGAGGGGCGGCGATCCTATGGCTACACCTTC | CASSEGRRSYGYTF
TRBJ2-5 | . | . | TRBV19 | TGTGCCAGTAGTAATTTTGGAAGGTGGGGCGAGACCCAGTACTTC | CASSNFGRWGETQYF
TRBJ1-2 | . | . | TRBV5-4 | TGTGCCAGCAGCTCTGACAGCTATGGCTACACCTTC | CASSSDSYGYTF
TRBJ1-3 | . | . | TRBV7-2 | TGTGCCAGCAGCTTCCCCCAACGGGGTACCGGAAACACCATATATTTT | CASSFPQRGTGNTIYF
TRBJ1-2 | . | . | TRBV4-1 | TGCGCCAGCAGCCAACAGGAGGGCTATGGCTACACCTTC | CASSQQEGYGYTF
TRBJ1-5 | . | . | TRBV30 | TGTGCCTGGAGTGTACAGGGCGGTCAGCCCCAGCATTTT | CAWSVQGGQPQHF
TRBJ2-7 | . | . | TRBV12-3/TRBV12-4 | TGTGCCAGCAGTTTCGGCGTTTCACCATCCTACGAGCAGTACTTC | CASSFGVSPSYEQYF
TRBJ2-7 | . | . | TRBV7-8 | TGTGCCAGCAGCTTATACGGCTACGAGCAGTACTTC | CASSLYGYEQYF
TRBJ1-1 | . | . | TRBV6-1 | TGTGCCAGCAGCTGGGGGGGGTTGACTGAAGCTTTCTTT | CASSWGGLTEAFF